This T cell receptor beta chain was recorded in a study of T cell changes during pregnancy in multiple sclerosis. Measured with immunoSEQ multiplex PCR; TCRdb has only the in-frame clones, and not every one. The sample yields around 95,000 clones, about 92% seen once. Trimming took 1 base from V and 4 from J; bases not matched to a gene: 7. The CDR3 is 15 amino acids. CDR1 is SGHRS and CDR2 is YFSETQ in the germline V gene. The chain uses TRBV5-1 and TRBJ1-2; 7 bases match TRBD1. This specimen consisted of peripheral blood, obtained after pregnancy. The sequence was collected from a female donor with multiple sclerosis, enrolled in a pregnancy study. In DNA, the CDR3 is TGCGCCAGCAGCTTGTATGGGACAGACCGCTATGGCTACACCTTC. Its translation: CASSLYGTDRYGYTF.